The 22 T cell receptor beta chains below come from one sample, sequenced in a study of blood T cells in healthy people across ages. A sample-barcoded 5' primer and a J-beta primer mix were used in a second PCR of roughly 7 to 12 cycles. TCRdb re-analysed the 5' RACE reads in MiXCR, keeping a single row per CDR3 protein. The sample carries around 1.5 million distinct CDR3 sequences, 42% recorded once. The sample comprised blood. The receptors shown here come from a woman between 18 and 29 years old in good health.

This clonotype has just a few counts. The V and J genes are TRBV20-1 and TRBJ1-4; 9 nucleotides line up with TRBD1. CDR3 length: 14 residues. Per the germline V gene, CDR1 is DFQATT and CDR2 is SNEGSKA (reference sequence). The junction had 9 bases not matched to a gene; V was cut back by 5 bases and J by 8 bases. Here the CDR3 reads CSAPRQGGREKLFF. The DNA of the CDR3 is TGCAGTGCTCCACGACAGGGGGGTAGGGAAAAACTGTTTTTT.

J is TRBJ1-5 and V is TRBV20-1; possibly TRBD1 for D (5 bases). Germline V gene lookup returns CDR1 DFQATT and CDR2 SNEGSKA (reference sequence). The germline V and J ends were trimmed by 6 bases and 2 bases, with 20 bases remaining between them. This CDR3 is 16 amino acids long. DNA of the CDR3: TGCAGTGCCACGGGGGGAGCGGGGTTGGGCAATCAGCCCCAGCATTTT. The encoded protein is CSATGGAGLGNQPQHF.

V is TRBV2 and J is TRBJ2-1, with 12 bases identical to TRBD2. Per the germline V gene, CDR1 is SNHLY and CDR2 is FYNNEI. CDR3 length equals 15 residues. Trimming cost V 7 bases and J 6 bases; bases outside gene matches: 7. CDR3 bases: TGTGCCAGCAAACAGGGACTAGCGGGCTCCAATGAGCAGTTCTTC. The encoded protein is CASKQGLAGSNEQFF.

This chain uses TRBV5-1 with TRBJ2-1; 11 positions agree with TRBD2. The CDR3 covers 15 residues. The V segment lost 5 bases and the J segment 8 bases; nucleotides outside the gene matches: 9. CDR1 and CDR2 (germline): SGHRS, YFSETQ. The CDR3 here is CASRLTSGKSDEQFF. CDR3 DNA sequence: TGCGCCAGCAGGTTGACTAGCGGGAAATCGGATGAGCAGTTCTTC.

The V and J genes are TRBV27 and TRBJ1-5, with 7 bases that match TRBD1. The ends lost 5 bases at V and 9 bases at J; junction bases unmatched: 22. CDR1 and CDR2 from the germline V gene are MNHEY and SMNVEV (reference sequence). This CDR3 region has 18 residues. CDR3 in amino acids: CASSPSPLTGSFYRPQHF. DNA for the CDR3: TGTGCCAGCAGTCCTTCCCCCCTGACAGGGTCATTTTATAGGCCCCAGCATTTT.

The chain carries TRBV12-3 or TRBV12-4 and TRBJ2-2; D possibly corresponds to TRBD2 (5 bases). V was cut by 7 bases and J by 8 bases, with 11 bases left in between. CDR3 size: 12 residues. CDR3 sequence: CASIYGIGELFF. The CDR3 DNA reads TGTGCCAGCATTTACGGGATTGGGGAGCTGTTTTTT.

This clonotype was counted only a few times. The rearrangement links TRBV4-2 to TRBJ2-7, with D possibly matching TRBD2 (5 bases). This CDR3 is 17 amino acids long. Germline assignment: CDR1 LGHNA and CDR2 YNFKEQ. With 1 base removed from V and 1 base from J, the gap between germline ends came to 17 bases. CDR3 nucleotides: TGTGCCAGCAGCCAAGTCGGAAATCCGGGGTATTCCTACGAGCAGTACTTC. Translated: CASSQVGNPGYSYEQYF.

The rearrangement uses TRBV2 and TRBJ1-6, with D uncertain. The CDR3 runs 13 residues. Trimming removed 7 bases at V and 7 bases at J, with 11 bases between. CDR1 and CDR2 from the germline V gene are SNHLY and FYNNEI. CDR3 sequence (DNA): TGTGCCAGCATTGATCCCCGCAATTCACCCCTCCACTTT. Translation: CASIDPRNSPLHF. Combining the CDR3 with reference TRBV2 and TRBJ1-6 gives the whole variable domain EPEVTQTPSHQVTQMGQEVILRCVPISNHLYFYWYRQILGQKVEFLVSFYNNEISEKSEIFDDQFSVERPDGSNFTLKIRSTKLEDSAMYFCASIDPRNSPLHFGNGTRLTVT.

This chain connects TRBV28 to TRBJ2-1; 9 bases agree with TRBD2. The germline V gene encodes CDR1 MDHEN and CDR2 SYDVKM. Germline trimming cut 2 bases from V and 9 bases from J; bases unmatched to any gene: 5. The CDR3 contains 14 residues. This CDR3 reads CASSLGRGGGEQFF. The CDR3 coding sequence is TGTGCCAGCAGTTTAGGGCGGGGGGGCGGTGAGCAGTTCTTC.

CDR3 loop: CASSRFRAGEAFF. The CDR3 DNA reads as TGTGCCAGCAGTCGTTTTCGGGCGGGCGAAGCTTTCTTT. The rearrangement joins TRBV6-2 or TRBV6-3 to TRBJ1-1, with D unclear. Germline CDR1 and CDR2: MNHEY and SVGEGT. With 5 bases removed from V and 8 bases from J, the gap between germline ends came to 15 bases. CDR3 size: 13 residues.

The gene calls are TRBV4-1 and TRBJ1-5; D ambiguous. V lost 1 base, J lost 3 bases, and 10 bases lay in between. The V gene's germline CDR1 is MGHRA and CDR2 YSYEKL. The CDR3 is 15 amino acids. The CDR3 region is CASSQGRTFNQPQHF. CDR3 nucleotide sequence: TGCGCCAGCAGCCAAGGGCGGACCTTCAATCAGCCCCAGCATTTT.

The chain employs TRBV28 and TRBJ2-5; no firm D call. Germline values: CDR1 MDHEN, CDR2 SYDVKM. The CDR3 extends over 13 amino acids. V lost 1 base and J lost 4, with 7 bases in between. This chain's CDR3 is CASSLFLLETQYF. The CDR3 DNA is TGTGCCAGCAGTTTATTCCTATTAGAGACCCAGTACTTC.

The count of this clonotype is one. The genes are TRBV15 and TRBJ1-1; no firm D call. The V end lost 3 bases, the J end lost 4 bases, and 9 bases lay between the germline ends. CDR3 length equals 13 residues. CDR1 is LNHNV and CDR2 is YYDKDF in the germline V gene (reference sequence). CDR3 nucleotides: TGTGCCACCAGCAGTACTGGGTCCACTGAAGCTTTCTTT. Protein product: CATSSTGSTEAFF.

CDR3 amino acids: CASSVGRLDYGYTF. In DNA, the CDR3 is TGTGCCAGCAGCGTAGGAAGGTTGGACTATGGCTACACCTTC. J is TRBJ1-2 and V is TRBV9, with D unresolved. This CDR3 has 14 amino acids. Germline V gene sequence: CDR1 SGDLS, CDR2 YYNGEE. With 0 bases removed from V and 3 bases from J, the gap between germline ends came to 9 bases.

The V and J genes are TRBV7-2 and TRBJ2-7; TRBD2 matches at 11 bases. Germline trimming cut 1 base from V and 4 bases from J; bases unmatched to any gene: 3. The CDR3 has 15 residues. Germline V gene lookup returns CDR1 SGHTA and CDR2 FQGNSA. The DNA for the CDR3 is TGTGCCAGCAGCTTAGTAGCGGGAGGGCAATACGAGCAGTACTTC. This encodes CASSLVAGGQYEQYF.

This rearrangement joins TRBV5-1 to TRBJ2-3; no firm D call. The CDR3 totals 14 residues. Between the trimmed V and J ends, which lost 4 bases and 0 bases, there was a span of 9 bases. Looked up from germline, CDR1 is SGHRS and CDR2 is YFSETQ. The CDR3 here is CASSATSSTDTQYF. The CDR3 DNA reads as TGCGCCAGCAGCGCTACGTCTAGCACAGATACGCAGTATTTT. The full variable domain, in which reference TRBV5-1 and TRBJ2-3 provide the parts outside the CDR3, is KAGVTQTPRYLIKTRGQQVTLSCSPISGHRSVSWYQQTPGQGLQFLFEYFSETQRNKGNFPGRFSGRQFSNSRSEMNVSTLELGDSALYLCASSATSSTDTQYFGPGTRLTVL.

V and J are TRBV30 and TRBJ1-1, with 7 bases identical to TRBD1. CDR1 is GTSNPN and CDR2 is SVGIG in the germline V gene (reference sequence). CDR3 length: 12 amino acids. V shed 0 bases and J 11 bases; nucleotides not matched to a gene: 6. Written as DNA, the CDR3 is TGTGCCTGGAGTGTAGGGGGCAGCGTGGCTTTCTTT. Protein product: CAWSVGGSVAFF.

This clonotype came up a few times. This chain connects TRBV6-5 to TRBJ1-6; perhaps TRBD1 as D (6 bases). This CDR3 has 16 amino acids. Trimming stripped 4 bases from V and 6 bases from J, with 16 bases between. The V gene's germline CDR1 is MNHEY and CDR2 SVGAGI. CDR3 coding DNA: TGTGCCAGCAGTTCGGACCCCGAGGGGGTTAATTCACCCCTCCACTTT. This encodes CASSSDPEGVNSPLHF.

The rearrangement links TRBV2 to TRBJ2-1; 8 bases line up with TRBD2. V lost 8 bases, J lost 2 bases, and 11 bases stayed unmatched. CDR3 length: 16 residues. CDR1 is SNHLY, CDR2 FYNNEI, per germline. CDR3: CASGGRPGLAYNEQFF. DNA of the CDR3: TGTGCCAGCGGGGGGCGTCCGGGACTAGCCTACAATGAGCAGTTCTTC.

Regarding this clonotype: A read error may account for a junction end that differs from germline. The J gene is TRBJ2-6, the V gene TRBV10-3; perhaps D is TRBD1 or TRBD2 (5 bases each). In germline, CDR1 is ENHRY, CDR2 SYGVKD. The CDR3 length is 18 residues. The CDR3 reads CAISEIGQAGSGANALTF. Here the CDR3 DNA reads TGTGCCATCAGTGAGATCGGGCAGGCGGGCTCTGGGGCCAACGCCCTGACTTTC.

There are a few counts of this clonotype. The chain recombines TRBV10-3 with TRBJ2-3, with TRBD2 matching 8 bases. Losses at the gene ends were 10 bases for V and 4 bases for J; bases not matched to a gene: 7. CDR3 size: 13 residues. The germline CDR1 and CDR2 sequences are ENHRY and SYGVKD. CDR3 nucleotide sequence: TGTGCCAGCGGGGGGTCAGACGCAGATACGCAGTATTTT. It yields the protein CASGGSDADTQYF.

This clonotype appeared a few times. The genes are TRBV27 and TRBJ2-3; D is possibly TRBD1 (5 bases). Deletions cut 6 bases from V and 0 bases from J, with 13 bases between. This CDR3 has 15 residues. Per the germline V gene, CDR1 is MNHEY and CDR2 is SMNVEV (reference sequence). CDR3 amino acids: CASRPRDSSTDTQYF. CDR3 in DNA: TGTGCCAGCAGGCCCAGGGATTCTAGCACAGATACGCAGTATTTT.